Listed here are 7 T cell receptor beta chains from one sample, sequenced in a study of T cells after yellow fever vaccination. TCRdb analysed the 5' RACE reads with MiXCR anew, one entry per CDR3 protein. This sample carries over 110,000 distinct CDR3 sequences, 7.7% of them seen once, and the ten largest clones take less than 0.85%. Sequenced here: CD4+ T cells sorted from PBMCs, sampled 5 days after the yellow fever booster vaccination. All receptors derive from a man aged 25 to 40 who received the YFV17D yellow fever vaccine.

The sample holds many counts of this clonotype. V and J are TRBV18 and TRBJ2-2; perhaps TRBD1 as D (6 bases). V lost 1 base, J lost 0 bases, and 9 bases lay in between. CDR1 is KGHSH, CDR2 LQKENI, per germline. This CDR3 spans 16 amino acids. CDR3 nucleotides: TGTGCCAGCTCACCACAGCGACAGGCGAACACCGGGGAGCTGTTTTTT. Its translation is CASSPQRQANTGELFF. The whole variable domain, remainder taken from reference TRBV18 and TRBJ2-2, is NAGVMQNPRHLVRRRGQEARLRCSPMKGHSHVYWYRQLPEEGLKFMVYLQKENIIDESGMPKERFSAEFPKEGPSILRIQQVVRGDSAAYFCASSPQRQANTGELFFGEGSRLTVL.

For this clonotype: Since a much larger clone is just one base distant, this may be a read error. The V call is TRBV3-1, the J call TRBJ2-1; no definite D call. CDR3 length equals 14 residues. Germline V gene sequence: CDR1 LGHDT, CDR2 YNNKEL (reference sequence). The chain's CDR3 is CAISQEIVVNEQFF. CDR3 sequence (DNA): TGTGCCATCAGCCAAGAGATCGTGGTGAATGAGCAGTTCTTC.

On this clonotype: A much larger clone is a single base away; this may be a read error. The V call is TRBV18, the J call TRBJ2-7; D uncertain. The CDR3 has 13 amino acids. V lost 2 bases, J lost 7 bases, and 12 bases lay in between. Germline V gene sequence: CDR1 KGHSH, CDR2 LQKENI. CDR3 sequence reads: CASSPDLHVEQYF. The CDR3, as DNA: TGTGCCAGCTCACCAGATCTGCACGTGGAGCAGTACTTC.

This clonotype was found many times. This chain joins TRBV9 and TRBJ2-7, with unresolved D. Germline V lookup: CDR1 SGDLS, CDR2 YYNGEE. This CDR3 spans 15 amino acids. V shed 0 bases and J shed 3 bases, with 13 bases lying between them. This CDR3 is CASSVAAGPHYEQYF. CDR3 in DNA: TGTGCCAGCAGCGTAGCTGCAGGCCCCCACTACGAGCAGTACTTC.

This clonotype was detected ten times or more. The chain recombines TRBV7-2 with TRBJ2-7; D is unresolved. Trimming took off 5 bases at V and 4 bases at J, with 12 bases between the two ends. Germline CDR1 reads SGHTA; CDR2 reads FQGNSA. This CDR3 has 13 residues. The CDR3, as DNA: TGTGCCAGCAGCCCAAGCGCCGGGTACGAGCAGTACTTC. It is translated as CASSPSAGYEQYF. Full variable domain (missing parts from reference TRBV7-2 and TRBJ2-7): GAGVSQSPSNKVTEKGKDVELRCDPISGHTALYWYRQSLGQGLEFLIYFQGNSAPDKSGLPSDRFSAERTGGSVSTLTIQRTQQEDSAVYLCASSPSAGYEQYFGPGTRLTVT.

V usage is TRBV29-1 and J usage is TRBJ2-7; TRBD1 matches at 9 bases. CDR1 is SQVTM, CDR2 ANQGSEA, per germline. Germline trimming cut 7 bases from V and 1 base from J; bases unmatched to any gene: 5. CDR3 size: 13 residues. Here the CDR3 DNA reads TGCAGCGCCTTGGGACAGGGATCCTACGAGCAGTACTTC. Amino acid sequence: CSALGQGSYEQYF.

This chain links TRBV10-1 with TRBJ2-5, with 8 bases fitting TRBD2. Germline lookup yields CDR1 WNHNN and CDR2 SYGVQD (reference sequence). The CDR3 sequence is 18 residues long. Trimming removed 3 bases from V and 3 bases from J; junction bases left unmatched: 15. The CDR3 protein is CASSDSPGIAGTKETQYF. For the CDR3, the DNA is TGCGCCAGCAGTGATTCTCCTGGGATAGCGGGGACGAAAGAGACCCAGTACTTC.